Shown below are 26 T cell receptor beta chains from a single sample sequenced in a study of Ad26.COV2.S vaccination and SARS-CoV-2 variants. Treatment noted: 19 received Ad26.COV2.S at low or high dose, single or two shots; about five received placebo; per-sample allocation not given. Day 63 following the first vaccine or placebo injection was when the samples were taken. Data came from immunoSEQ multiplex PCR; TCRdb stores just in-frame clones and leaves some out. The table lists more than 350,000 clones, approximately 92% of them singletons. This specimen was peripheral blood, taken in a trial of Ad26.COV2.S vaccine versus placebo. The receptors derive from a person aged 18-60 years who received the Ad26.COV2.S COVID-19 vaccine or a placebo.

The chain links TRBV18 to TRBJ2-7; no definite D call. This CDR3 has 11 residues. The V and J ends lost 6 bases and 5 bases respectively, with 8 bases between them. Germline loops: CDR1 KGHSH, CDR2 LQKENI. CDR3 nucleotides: TGTGCCAGCTCCCTGATAGACGAGCAGTACTTC. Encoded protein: CASSLIDEQYF.

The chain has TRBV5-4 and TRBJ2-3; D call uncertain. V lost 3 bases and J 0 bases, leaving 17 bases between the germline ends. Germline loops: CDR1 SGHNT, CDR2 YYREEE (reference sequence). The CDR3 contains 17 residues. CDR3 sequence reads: CASSWGGEISSTDTQYF. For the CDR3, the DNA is TGTGCCAGCAGCTGGGGTGGGGAAATTTCTAGCACAGATACGCAGTATTTT. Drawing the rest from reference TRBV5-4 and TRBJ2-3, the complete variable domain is ETGVTQSPTHLIKTRGQQVTLRCSSQSGHNTVSWYQQALGQGPQFIFQYYREEENGRGNFPPRFSGLQFPNYSSELNVNALELDDSALYLCASSWGGEISSTDTQYFGPGTRLTVL.

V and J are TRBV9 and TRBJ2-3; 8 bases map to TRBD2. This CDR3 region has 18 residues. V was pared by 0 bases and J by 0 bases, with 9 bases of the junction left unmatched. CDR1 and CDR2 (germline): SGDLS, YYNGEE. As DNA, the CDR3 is TGTGCCAGCAGCGTAGAGGCAACCGGGACTAGAAGCACAGATACGCAGTATTTT. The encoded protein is CASSVEATGTRSTDTQYF.

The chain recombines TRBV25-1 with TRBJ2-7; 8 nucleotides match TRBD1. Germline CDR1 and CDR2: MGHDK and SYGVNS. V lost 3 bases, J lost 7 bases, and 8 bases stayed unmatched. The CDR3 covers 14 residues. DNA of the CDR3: TGTGCCAGCAGTGAGAGACGACAGGGGTGGGAGCAGTACTTC. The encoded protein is CASSERRQGWEQYF.

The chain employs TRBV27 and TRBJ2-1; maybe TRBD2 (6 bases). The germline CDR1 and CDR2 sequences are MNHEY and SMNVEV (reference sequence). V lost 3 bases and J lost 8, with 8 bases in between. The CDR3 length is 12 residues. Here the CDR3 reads CASSFGTHEQFF. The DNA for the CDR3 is TGTGCCAGCAGTTTCGGGACTCATGAGCAGTTCTTC.

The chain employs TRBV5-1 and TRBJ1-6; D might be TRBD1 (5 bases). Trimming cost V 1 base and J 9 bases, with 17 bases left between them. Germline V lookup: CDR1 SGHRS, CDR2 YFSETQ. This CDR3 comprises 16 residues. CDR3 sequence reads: CASSLTAGPVASPLHF. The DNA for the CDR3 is TGCGCCAGCAGCTTGACCGCAGGGCCGGTGGCTTCACCCCTCCACTTT.

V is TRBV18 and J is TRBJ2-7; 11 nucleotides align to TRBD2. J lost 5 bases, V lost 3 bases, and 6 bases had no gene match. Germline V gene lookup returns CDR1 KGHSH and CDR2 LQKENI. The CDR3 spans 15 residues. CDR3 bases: TGTGCCAGCTCACCGGAACTAGCGGGAGTTCACGAGCAGTACTTC. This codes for CASSPELAGVHEQYF.

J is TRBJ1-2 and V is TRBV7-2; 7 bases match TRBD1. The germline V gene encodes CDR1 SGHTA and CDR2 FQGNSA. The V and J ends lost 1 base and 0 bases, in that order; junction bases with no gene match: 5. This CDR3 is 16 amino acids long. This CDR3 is CASSLEGTVPNYGYTF. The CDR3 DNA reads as TGTGCCAGCAGCTTAGAAGGGACAGTCCCTAACTATGGCTACACCTTC.

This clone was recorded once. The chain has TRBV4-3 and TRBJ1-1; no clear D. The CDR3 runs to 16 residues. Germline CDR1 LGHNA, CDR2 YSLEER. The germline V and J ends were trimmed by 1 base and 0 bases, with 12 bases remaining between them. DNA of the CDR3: TGCGCCAGCAGCCAAGGGAGTAGACAAATGAACACTGAAGCTTTCTTT. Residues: CASSQGSRQMNTEAFF.

The CDR3 DNA is TGTGCCAGCAGTCGGGCTCGTTGGGCCAAAAACATTCAGTACTTC. It translates to CASSRARWAKNIQYF. This rearrangement joins TRBV28 to TRBJ2-4; no firm D call. V lost 5 bases, J lost 1 base, and 12 bases lay in between. This CDR3 has 15 residues. Germline values: CDR1 MDHEN, CDR2 SYDVKM. Using reference TRBV28 and TRBJ2-4 for the parts outside the CDR3, the full variable domain is DVKVTQSSRYLVKRTGEKVFLECVQDMDHENMFWYRQDPGLGLRLIYFSYDVKMKEKGDIPEGYSVSREKKERFSLILESASTNQTSMYLCASSRARWAKNIQYFGAGTRLSVL.

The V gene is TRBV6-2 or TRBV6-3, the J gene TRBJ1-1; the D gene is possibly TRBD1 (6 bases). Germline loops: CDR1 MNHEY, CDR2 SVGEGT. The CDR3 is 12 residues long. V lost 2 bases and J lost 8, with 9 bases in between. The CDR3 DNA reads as TGTGCCAGCAGTTACGGACAGACAGAAGCTTTCTTT. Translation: CASSYGQTEAFF.

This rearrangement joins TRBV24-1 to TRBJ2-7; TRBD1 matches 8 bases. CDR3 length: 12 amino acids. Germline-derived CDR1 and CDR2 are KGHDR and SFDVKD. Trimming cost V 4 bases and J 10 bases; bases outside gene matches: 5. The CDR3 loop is CATSDTDRAQYF. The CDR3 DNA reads TGTGCCACCAGTGACACGGACAGGGCCCAGTACTTC.

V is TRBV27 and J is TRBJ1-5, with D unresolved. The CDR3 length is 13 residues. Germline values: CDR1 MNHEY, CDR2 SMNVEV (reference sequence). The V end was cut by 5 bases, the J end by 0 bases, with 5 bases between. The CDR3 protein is CASSGDSNQPQHF. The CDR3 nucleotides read TGTGCCAGCAGTGGAGATAGCAATCAGCCCCAGCATTTT.

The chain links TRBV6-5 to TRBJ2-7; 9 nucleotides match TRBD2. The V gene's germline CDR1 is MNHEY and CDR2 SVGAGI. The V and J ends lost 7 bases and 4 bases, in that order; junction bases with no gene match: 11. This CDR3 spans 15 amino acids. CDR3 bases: TGTGCCAGCATCGCAGTGCGGGAGGGCTTGTACGAGCAGTACTTC. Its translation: CASIAVREGLYEQYF.

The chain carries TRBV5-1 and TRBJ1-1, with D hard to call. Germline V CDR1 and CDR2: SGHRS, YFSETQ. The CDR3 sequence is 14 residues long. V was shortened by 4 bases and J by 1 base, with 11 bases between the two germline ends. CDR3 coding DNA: TGCGCCAGCAGCCCCGGACTCTCGAACACTGAAGCTTTCTTT. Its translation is CASSPGLSNTEAFF.

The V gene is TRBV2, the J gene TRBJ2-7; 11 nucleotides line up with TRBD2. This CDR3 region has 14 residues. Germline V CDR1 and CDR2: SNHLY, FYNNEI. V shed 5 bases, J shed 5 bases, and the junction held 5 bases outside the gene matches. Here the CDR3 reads CASSFSGRVNEQYF. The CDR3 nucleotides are TGTGCCAGCAGTTTTAGCGGGAGGGTCAACGAGCAGTACTTC.

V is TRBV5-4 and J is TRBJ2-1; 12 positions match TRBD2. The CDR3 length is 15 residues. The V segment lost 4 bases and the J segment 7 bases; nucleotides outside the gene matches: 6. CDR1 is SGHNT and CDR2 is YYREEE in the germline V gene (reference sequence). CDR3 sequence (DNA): TGTGCCAGCAGCCAGGGACTAGCGGGCTTGAATGAGCAGTTCTTC. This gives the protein CASSQGLAGLNEQFF. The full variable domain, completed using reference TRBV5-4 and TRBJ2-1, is ETGVTQSPTHLIKTRGQQVTLRCSSQSGHNTVSWYQQALGQGPQFIFQYYREEENGRGNFPPRFSGLQFPNYSSELNVNALELDDSALYLCASSQGLAGLNEQFFGPGTRLTVL.

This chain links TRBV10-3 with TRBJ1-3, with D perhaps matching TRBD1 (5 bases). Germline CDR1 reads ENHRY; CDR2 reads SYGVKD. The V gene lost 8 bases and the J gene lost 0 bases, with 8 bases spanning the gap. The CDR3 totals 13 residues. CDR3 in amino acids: CAIGGGSGNTIYF. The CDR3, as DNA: TGTGCCATCGGCGGGGGCTCTGGAAACACCATATATTTT.

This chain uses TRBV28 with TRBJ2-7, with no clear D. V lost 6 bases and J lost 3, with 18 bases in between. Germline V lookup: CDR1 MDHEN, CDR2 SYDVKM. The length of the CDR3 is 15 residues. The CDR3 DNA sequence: TGTGCCAGCAGCCCAACCGATCTTCCCCTCTACGAGCAGTACTTC. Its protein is CASSPTDLPLYEQYF.

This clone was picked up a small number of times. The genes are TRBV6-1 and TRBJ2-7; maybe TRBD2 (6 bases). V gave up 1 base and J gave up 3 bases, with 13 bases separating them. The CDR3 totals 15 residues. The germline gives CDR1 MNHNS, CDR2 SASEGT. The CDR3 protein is CASSEEGREFYEQYF. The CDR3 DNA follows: TGTGCCAGCAGTGAAGAGGGTCGGGAGTTCTACGAGCAGTACTTC.

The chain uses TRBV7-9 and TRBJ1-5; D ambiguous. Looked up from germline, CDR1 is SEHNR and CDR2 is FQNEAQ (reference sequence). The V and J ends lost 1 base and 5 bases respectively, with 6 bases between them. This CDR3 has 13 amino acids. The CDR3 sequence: CASSLGVYQPQHF. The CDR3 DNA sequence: TGTGCCAGCAGCTTAGGGGTTTATCAGCCCCAGCATTTT. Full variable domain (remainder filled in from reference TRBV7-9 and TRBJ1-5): DTGVSQNPRHKITKRGQNVTFRCDPISEHNRLYWYRQTLGQGPEFLTYFQNEAQLEKSRLLSDRFSAERPKGSFSTLEIQRTEQGDSAMYLCASSLGVYQPQHFGDGTRLSIL.

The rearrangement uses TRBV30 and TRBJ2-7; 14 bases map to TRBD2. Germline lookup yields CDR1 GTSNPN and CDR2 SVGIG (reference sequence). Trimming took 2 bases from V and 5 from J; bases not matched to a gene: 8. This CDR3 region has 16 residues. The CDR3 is CAWSRGTSGRLNEQYF. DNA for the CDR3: TGTGCCTGGAGTAGGGGGACTAGCGGGAGATTGAACGAGCAGTACTTC.

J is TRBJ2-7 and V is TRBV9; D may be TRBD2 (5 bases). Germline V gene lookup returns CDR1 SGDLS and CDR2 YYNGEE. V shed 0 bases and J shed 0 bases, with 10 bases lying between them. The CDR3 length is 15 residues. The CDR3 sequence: CASSVGVAFSYEQYF. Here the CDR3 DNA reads TGTGCCAGCAGCGTAGGGGTAGCGTTCTCCTACGAGCAGTACTTC. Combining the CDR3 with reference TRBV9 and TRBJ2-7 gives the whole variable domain DSGVTQTPKHLITATGQRVTLRCSPRSGDLSVYWYQQSLDQGLQFLIQYYNGEERAKGNILERFSAQQFPDLHSELNLSSLELGDSALYFCASSVGVAFSYEQYFGPGTRLTVT.

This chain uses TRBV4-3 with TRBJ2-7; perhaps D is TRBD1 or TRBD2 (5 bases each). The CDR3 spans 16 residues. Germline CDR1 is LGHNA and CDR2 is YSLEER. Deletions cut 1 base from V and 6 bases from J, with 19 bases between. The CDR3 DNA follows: TGCGCCAGCAGCCAAGGAGTCTGGGACCCACCCGGCGAGCAGTACTTC. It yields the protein CASSQGVWDPPGEQYF.

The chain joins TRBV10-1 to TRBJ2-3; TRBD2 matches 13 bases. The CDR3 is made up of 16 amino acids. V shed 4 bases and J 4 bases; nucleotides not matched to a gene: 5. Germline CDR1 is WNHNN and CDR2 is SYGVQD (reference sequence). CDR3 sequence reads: CASSAGTSGTADTQYF. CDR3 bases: TGCGCCAGCAGTGCCGGGACTAGCGGGACAGCAGATACGCAGTATTTT.

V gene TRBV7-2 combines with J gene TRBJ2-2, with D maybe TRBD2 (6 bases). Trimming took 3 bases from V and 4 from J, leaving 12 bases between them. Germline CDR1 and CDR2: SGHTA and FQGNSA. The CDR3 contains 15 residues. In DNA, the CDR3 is TGTGCCAGCAGCTTTAGGCAGGGAGGCACCGGGGAGCTGTTTTTT. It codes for CASSFRQGGTGELFF.